The 14 T cell receptor beta chains below come from one sample, sequenced in a study of cytomegalovirus exposure and HLA in healthy donors. The PCR had 60 Vbeta and 13 Jbeta primers. This table comes from immunoSEQ multiplex PCR, and its TCRdb copy is limited to in-frame clones, with some not included. The sample carries roughly 97,000 clones, approximately 85% recorded once. Sequenced sample: PBMCs. The receptor source for this set is a man aged 35 to 55 in good health and CMV-seropositive.

The chain couples TRBV27 to TRBJ2-1, with D perhaps TRBD2 (6 bases). In germline, CDR1 is MNHEY, CDR2 SMNVEV (reference sequence). The V and J ends lost 5 bases and 10 bases respectively, with 18 bases between them. This CDR3 has 14 amino acids. CDR3 nucleotides: TGTGCCAGCAGTCGGGACTCCCCCCTAACGGAGCAGTTCTTC. Translation: CASSRDSPLTEQFF.

The chain combines TRBV5-5 with TRBJ1-2; TRBD1 agrees at 9 bases. Looked up from germline, CDR1 is SGHKS and CDR2 is YYEKEE (reference sequence). The trim removed 3 bases at V and 4 bases at J, leaving 4 bases unmatched. The CDR3 consists of 14 residues. CDR3 sequence: CASSWTGVSYGYTF. DNA of the CDR3: TGTGCCAGCAGCTGGACAGGGGTGAGCTATGGCTACACCTTC.

The chain links TRBV7-6 to TRBJ2-1; 9 nucleotides match TRBD2. V gave up 4 bases and J gave up 7 bases; unmatched junction bases: 5. This CDR3 is built from 14 residues. Germline V CDR1 and CDR2: SGHVS, FNYEAQ. CDR3 sequence reads: CASSSGLAHNEQFF. CDR3 in DNA: TGTGCCAGCAGCTCGGGACTAGCACATAATGAGCAGTTCTTC.

J is TRBJ2-2 and V is TRBV5-5; TRBD2 might be the D (6 bases). The CDR3 loop spans 15 amino acids. Germline CDR1 SGHKS, CDR2 YYEKEE (reference sequence). Trimming removed 3 bases from V and 4 bases from J, with 13 bases in between. CDR3: CASSSRERVTGELFF. The CDR3 coding sequence is TGTGCCAGCAGCTCACGGGAGAGGGTCACCGGGGAGCTGTTTTTT.

This rearrangement joins TRBV18 to TRBJ1-4; unclear D gene. This CDR3 region has 15 residues. Germline lookup yields CDR1 KGHSH and CDR2 LQKENI. Trimming took 4 bases from V and 6 from J, leaving 15 bases between them. The CDR3 loop reads CASSLTRSSDEKLFF. CDR3 sequence (DNA): TGTGCCAGCTCACTAACGCGTTCTAGCGATGAAAAACTGTTTTTT.

The chain joins TRBV9 to TRBJ1-4, with 9 bases fitting TRBD1. Looked up from germline, CDR1 is SGDLS and CDR2 is YYNGEE. Trimming took 0 bases from V and 7 from J; bases not matched to a gene: 7. The CDR3 consists of 16 residues. The CDR3 loop is CASSVGPGQGSEKLFF. The CDR3 nucleotides are TGTGCCAGCAGCGTAGGTCCGGGACAGGGCAGTGAAAAACTGTTTTTT.

The chain carries TRBV7-9 and TRBJ1-4; D remains ambiguous. Between the trimmed V and J ends, which lost 4 bases and 0 bases, there was a span of 21 bases. Germline CDR1 SEHNR, CDR2 FQNEAQ (reference sequence). This CDR3 region has 19 residues. The CDR3 bases are TGTGCCAGCAGCTCCGGACTCCGGGTCCGGGAGTCAACTAATGAAAAACTGTTTTTT. It is translated as CASSSGLRVRESTNEKLFF.

This clone showed up just a few times. V is TRBV7-6 and J is TRBJ1-3; unclear D gene. Germline V gene data show CDR1 as SGHVS and CDR2 as FNYEAQ. The V end was cut by 5 bases, the J end by 8 bases, with 13 bases between. This CDR3 is built from 13 residues. The CDR3 loop reads CASSLPGRDTIYF. CDR3 DNA sequence: TGTGCCAGCAGCCTCCCGGGAAGAGACACCATATATTTT.

This clone turned up a few times. The rearrangement uses TRBV5-4 and TRBJ1-2, with TRBD1 identical over 10 bases. Per the germline V gene, CDR1 is SGHNT and CDR2 is YYREEE (reference sequence). V shed 4 bases and J 8 bases; nucleotides not matched to a gene: 11. This CDR3 has 15 residues. DNA of the CDR3: TGTGCCAGCAGCCAAGACAGGGGGCGCCTTCAGGGCTACACCTTC. Protein sequence: CASSQDRGRLQGYTF.

This chain links TRBV29-1 with TRBJ2-2; 13 bases agree with TRBD2. Trimming took 0 bases from V and 1 from J; bases not matched to a gene: 5. The CDR3 consists of 18 residues. The germline CDR1 and CDR2 sequences are SQVTM and ANQGSEA. The CDR3 sequence: CSVEDRRLAGGNTGELFF. The DNA for the CDR3 is TGCAGCGTTGAAGATCGCAGACTAGCGGGAGGGAACACCGGGGAGCTGTTTTTT.

This chain joins TRBV29-1 and TRBJ2-3; TRBD2 is a possible D gene (7 bases). The CDR3 length is 18 residues. Trimming stripped 3 bases from V and 4 bases from J, with 26 bases between. The germline gives CDR1 SQVTM, CDR2 ANQGSEA. Here the CDR3 reads CSVEGLVAVRGGPDTQYF. Here the CDR3 DNA reads TGCAGCGTTGAGGGGCTCGTGGCGGTTAGGGGGGGGCCAGATACGCAGTATTTT.

The chain couples TRBV7-9 to TRBJ2-2; D possibly corresponds to TRBD2 (7 bases). The germline V gene has CDR1 SEHNR and CDR2 FQNEAQ (reference sequence). V was shortened by 2 bases and J by 6 bases, with 10 bases between the two germline ends. The CDR3 runs 14 residues. The DNA for the CDR3 is TGTGCCAGCAGCTTAAGGGGGGGAGCCGGGGAGCTGTTTTTT. Its protein product is CASSLRGGAGELFF.

This clone appeared a single time. V and J are TRBV4-1 and TRBJ2-2; 9 nucleotides align to TRBD2. Trimming at V came to 3 bases and at J to 5 bases, leaving 4 bases not matched to a gene. Germline loops: CDR1 MGHRA, CDR2 YSYEKL. The CDR3 is 15 residues long. The CDR3 spells CASSQAGGPTGELFF. The CDR3 region has the DNA TGCGCCAGCAGCCAGGCGGGGGGGCCAACCGGGGAGCTGTTTTTT.

The chain employs TRBV5-6 and TRBJ1-4; no definite D call. V lost 4 bases and J lost 5, with 12 bases in between. Germline-derived CDR1 and CDR2 are SGHDT and YYEEEE. The CDR3 sequence is 14 residues long. The CDR3 region has the DNA TGTGCCAGCAGCCCCACAGCACGGAATGAAAAACTGTTTTTT. Protein: CASSPTARNEKLFF.